This TCR beta chain was found in a study of Graves' ophthalmopathy and Graves' hyperthyroidism. CDR3 length equals 15 residues. The trim removed 8 bases at V and 8 bases at J, leaving 12 bases unmatched. CDR1 is ENHRY, CDR2 SYGVKD, per germline. This clonotype was counted between two and nine times. RNA transcripts provided the template for amplifying TCR beta CDR3 regions. HTBI-primed RT-PCR formed the first round, and a multiplex PCR formed the second. MiXCR, applied by TCRdb to the multiplex PCR reads, yields one record per CDR3 protein. Of about 600,000 distinct CDR3 sequences in the sample, under 45% were seen once.

The chain joins TRBV10-3 to TRBJ2-1; TRBD1 aligns across 10 bases. The sample comprised peripheral blood or thyroid tissue (not recorded which). The receptor was derived from an adult man with Graves' hyperthyroidism. The CDR3 DNA sequence: TGTGCCATCGGGGGAAACCGGGACAGGGGTGATGAGCAGTTCTTC. It specifies CAIGGNRDRGDEQFF.